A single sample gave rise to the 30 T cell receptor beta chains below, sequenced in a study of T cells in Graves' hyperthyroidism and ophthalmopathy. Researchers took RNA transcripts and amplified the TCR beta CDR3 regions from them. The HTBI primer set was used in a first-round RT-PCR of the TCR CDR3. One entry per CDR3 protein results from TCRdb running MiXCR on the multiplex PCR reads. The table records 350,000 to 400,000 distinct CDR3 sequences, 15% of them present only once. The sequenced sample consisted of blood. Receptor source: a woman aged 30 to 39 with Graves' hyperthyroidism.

The CDR3 reads CSASQNEQFF. The DNA of the CDR3 is TGCAGTGCTAGTCAAAATGAGCAGTTCTTC. The chain employs TRBV20-1 and TRBJ2-1; no definite D call. Per germline, CDR1 DFQATT and CDR2 SNEGSKA (reference sequence). This CDR3 has 10 residues. Trimming removed 3 bases at V and 7 bases at J, with 4 bases between.

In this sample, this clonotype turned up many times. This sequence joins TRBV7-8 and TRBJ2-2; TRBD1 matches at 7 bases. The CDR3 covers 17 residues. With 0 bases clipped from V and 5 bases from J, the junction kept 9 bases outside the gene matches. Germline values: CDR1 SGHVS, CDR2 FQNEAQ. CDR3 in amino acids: CASSLARTGRVTGELFF. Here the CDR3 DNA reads TGTGCCAGCAGCTTAGCGAGGACAGGAAGAGTGACCGGGGAGCTGTTTTTT. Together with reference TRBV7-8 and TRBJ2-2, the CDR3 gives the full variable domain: GAGVSQSPRYKVAKRGQDVALRCDPISGHVSLFWYQQALGQGPEFLTYFQNEAQLDKSGLPSDRFFAERPEGSVSTLKIQRTQQEDSAVYLCASSLARTGRVTGELFFGEGSRLTVL.

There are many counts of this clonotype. CDR3 sequence (DNA): TGTGCCTGGAGTGTCCAAGCAACGGAGGGTCGCGGCTACACCTTC. Translating it yields CAWSVQATEGRGYTF. The rearrangement links TRBV30 to TRBJ1-2, with D uncertain. This CDR3 spans 15 amino acids. Trimming shortened V by 0 bases and J by 8 bases, and 19 bases separated the two germline ends. Germline loops: CDR1 GTSNPN, CDR2 SVGIG (reference sequence).

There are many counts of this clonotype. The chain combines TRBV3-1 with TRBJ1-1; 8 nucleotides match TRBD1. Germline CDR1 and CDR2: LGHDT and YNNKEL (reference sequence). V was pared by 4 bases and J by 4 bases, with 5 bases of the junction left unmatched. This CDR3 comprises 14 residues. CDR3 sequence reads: CASSPQGARTEAFF. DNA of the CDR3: TGTGCCAGCAGCCCCCAGGGGGCTCGCACTGAAGCTTTCTTT.

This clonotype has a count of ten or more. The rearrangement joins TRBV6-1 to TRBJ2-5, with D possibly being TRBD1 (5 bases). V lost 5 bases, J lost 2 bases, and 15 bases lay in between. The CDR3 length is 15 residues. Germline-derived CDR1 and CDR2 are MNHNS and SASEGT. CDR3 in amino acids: CASSSATVRQETQYF. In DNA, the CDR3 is TGTGCCAGCAGTTCCGCGACAGTCCGGCAAGAGACCCAGTACTTC.

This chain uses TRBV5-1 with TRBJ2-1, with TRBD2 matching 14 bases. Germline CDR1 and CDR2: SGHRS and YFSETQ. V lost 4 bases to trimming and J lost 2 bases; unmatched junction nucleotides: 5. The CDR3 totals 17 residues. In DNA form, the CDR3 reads TGCGCCAGCAGCAAGGGGACTAGCGGGAGTCCCTACAATGAGCAGTTCTTC. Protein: CASSKGTSGSPYNEQFF.

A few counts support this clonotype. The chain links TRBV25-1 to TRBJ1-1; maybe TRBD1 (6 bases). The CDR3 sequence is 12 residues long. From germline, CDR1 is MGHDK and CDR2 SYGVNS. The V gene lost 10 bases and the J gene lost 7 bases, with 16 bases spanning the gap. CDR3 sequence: CATSLLQGEAFF. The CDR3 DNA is TGTGCCACTAGCCTATTACAGGGTGAAGCTTTCTTT.

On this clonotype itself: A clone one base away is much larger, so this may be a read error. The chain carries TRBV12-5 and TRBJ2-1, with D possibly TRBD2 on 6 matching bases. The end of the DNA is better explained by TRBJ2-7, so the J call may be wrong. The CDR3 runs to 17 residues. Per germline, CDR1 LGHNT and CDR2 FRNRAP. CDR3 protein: CASGLARDGGRFNEQYF. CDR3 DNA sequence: TGTGCTAGTGGTTTGGCACGAGACGGAGGGAGGTTCAATGAGCAGTACTTC.

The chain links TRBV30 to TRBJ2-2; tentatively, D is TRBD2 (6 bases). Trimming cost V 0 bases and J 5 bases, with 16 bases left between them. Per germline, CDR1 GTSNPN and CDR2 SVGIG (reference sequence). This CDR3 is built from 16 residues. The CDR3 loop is CAWSVDNSGRTGELFF. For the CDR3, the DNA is TGTGCCTGGAGTGTCGACAATAGCGGCAGAACCGGGGAGCTGTTTTTT.

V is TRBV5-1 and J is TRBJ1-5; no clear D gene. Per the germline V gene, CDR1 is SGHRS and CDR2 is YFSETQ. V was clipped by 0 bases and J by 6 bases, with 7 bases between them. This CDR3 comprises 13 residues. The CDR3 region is CASSLEVGQPQHF. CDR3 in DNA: TGCGCCAGCAGCTTGGAGGTGGGTCAGCCCCAGCATTTT. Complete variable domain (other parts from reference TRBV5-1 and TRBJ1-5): KAGVTQTPRYLIKTRGQQVTLSCSPISGHRSVSWYQQTPGQGLQFLFEYFSETQRNKGNFPGRFSGRQFSNSRSEMNVSTLELGDSALYLCASSLEVGQPQHFGDGTRLSIL.

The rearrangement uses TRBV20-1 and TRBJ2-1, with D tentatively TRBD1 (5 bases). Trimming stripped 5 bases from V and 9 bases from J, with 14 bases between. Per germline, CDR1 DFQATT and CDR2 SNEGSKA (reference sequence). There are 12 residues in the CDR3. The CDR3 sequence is CSAYPGPPEQFF. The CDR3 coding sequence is TGCAGTGCTTATCCAGGGCCCCCTGAGCAGTTCTTC.

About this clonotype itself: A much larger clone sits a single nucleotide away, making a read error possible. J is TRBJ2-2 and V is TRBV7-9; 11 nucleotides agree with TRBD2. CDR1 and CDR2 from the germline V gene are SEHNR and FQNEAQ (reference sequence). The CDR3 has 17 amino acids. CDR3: CTSSLTSGSSISGELFF. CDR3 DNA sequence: TGTACCAGCAGCTTAACTAGCGGGAGCTCAATATCCGGGGAGCTGTTTTTT.

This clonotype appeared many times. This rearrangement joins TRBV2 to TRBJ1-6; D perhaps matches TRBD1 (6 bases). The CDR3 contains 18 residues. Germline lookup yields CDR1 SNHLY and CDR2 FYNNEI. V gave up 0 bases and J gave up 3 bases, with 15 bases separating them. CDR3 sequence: CASSEARGQTSYNSPLHF. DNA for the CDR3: TGTGCCAGCAGTGAAGCGCGAGGACAGACAAGCTATAATTCACCCCTCCACTTT.

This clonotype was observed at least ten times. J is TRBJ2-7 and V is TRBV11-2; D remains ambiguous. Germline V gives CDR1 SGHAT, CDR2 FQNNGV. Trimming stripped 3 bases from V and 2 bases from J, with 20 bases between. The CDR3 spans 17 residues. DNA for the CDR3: TGTGCCAGCAGCTTGGTATTTAGCCCGGGCATAACCTACGAGCAGTACTTC. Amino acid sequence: CASSLVFSPGITYEQYF. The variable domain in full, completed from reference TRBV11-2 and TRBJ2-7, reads EAGVAQSPRYKIIEKRQSVAFWCNPISGHATLYWYQQILGQGPKLLIQFQNNGVVDDSQLPKDRFSAERLKGVDSTLKIQPAKLEDSAVYLCASSLVFSPGITYEQYFGPGTRLTVT.

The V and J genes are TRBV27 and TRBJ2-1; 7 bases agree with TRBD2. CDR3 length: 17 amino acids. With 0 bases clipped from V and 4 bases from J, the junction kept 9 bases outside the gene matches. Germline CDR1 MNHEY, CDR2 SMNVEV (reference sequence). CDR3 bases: TGTGCCAGCAGTTTATCCCCCCTGAGGACTAGTTACAATGAGCAGTTCTTC. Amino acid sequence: CASSLSPLRTSYNEQFF.

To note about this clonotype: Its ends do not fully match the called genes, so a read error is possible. The CDR3 reads CASGLNPSGRVDTQYF. The DNA of the CDR3 is TGTGCCAGCGGCTTAAATCCTAGCGGGCGCGTAGATACGCAGTATTTT. The chain uses TRBV7-3 and TRBJ2-3; 8 bases agree with TRBD2. From germline, CDR1 is SGHTA and CDR2 FQGTGA. The CDR3 runs to 16 residues.

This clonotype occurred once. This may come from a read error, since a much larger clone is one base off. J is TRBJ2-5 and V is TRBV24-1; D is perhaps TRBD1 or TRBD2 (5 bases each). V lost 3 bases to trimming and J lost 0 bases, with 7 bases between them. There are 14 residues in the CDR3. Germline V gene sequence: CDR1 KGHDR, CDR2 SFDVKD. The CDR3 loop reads CATSDRGYQETQYF. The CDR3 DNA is TGTGCCACCAGTGATCGGGGCTACCAAGAGACCCAGTACTTC.

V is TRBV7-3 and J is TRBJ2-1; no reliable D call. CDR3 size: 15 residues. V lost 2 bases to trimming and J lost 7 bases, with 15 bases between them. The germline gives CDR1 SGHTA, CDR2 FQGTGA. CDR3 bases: TGTGCCAGCAGCTTAGTGTTGGGCCCCTCGAATGAGCAGTTCTTC. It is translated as CASSLVLGPSNEQFF.

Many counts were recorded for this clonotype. The CDR3 region is CSARVRTPGELFF. CDR3 nucleotides: TGCAGTGCTAGAGTGCGGACGCCCGGGGAGCTGTTTTTT. The J gene is TRBJ2-2, the V gene TRBV20-1; D unresolved. CDR1 is DFQATT and CDR2 is SNEGSKA in the germline V gene (reference sequence). This CDR3 spans 13 amino acids. Trimming pared 1 base from V and 6 bases from J, leaving 9 bases between.

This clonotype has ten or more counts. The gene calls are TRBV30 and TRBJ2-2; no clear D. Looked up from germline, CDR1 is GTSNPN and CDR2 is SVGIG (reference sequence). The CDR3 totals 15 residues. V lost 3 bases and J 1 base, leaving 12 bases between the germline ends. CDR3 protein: CAWSGYGGNTGELFF. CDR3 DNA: TGTGCCTGGAGCGGTTATGGCGGGAACACCGGGGAGCTGTTTTTT.

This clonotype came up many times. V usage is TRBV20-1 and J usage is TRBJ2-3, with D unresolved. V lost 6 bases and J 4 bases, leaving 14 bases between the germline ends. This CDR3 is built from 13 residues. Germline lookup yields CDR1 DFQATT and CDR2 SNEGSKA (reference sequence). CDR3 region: CSAPRSPSDTQYF. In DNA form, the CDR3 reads TGCAGTGCCCCGAGGTCTCCTTCAGATACGCAGTATTTT.

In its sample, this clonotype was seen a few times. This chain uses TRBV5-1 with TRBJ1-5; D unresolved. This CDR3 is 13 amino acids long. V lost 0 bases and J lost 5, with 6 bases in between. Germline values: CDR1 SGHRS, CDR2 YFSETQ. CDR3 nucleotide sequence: TGCGCCAGCAGCTTGGACAGTGATCAGCCCCAGCATTTT. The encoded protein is CASSLDSDQPQHF.

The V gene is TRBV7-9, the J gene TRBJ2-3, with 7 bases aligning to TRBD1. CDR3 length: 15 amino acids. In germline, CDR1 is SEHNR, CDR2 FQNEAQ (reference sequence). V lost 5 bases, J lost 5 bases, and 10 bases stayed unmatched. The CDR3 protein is CASSRLTGLEDTQYF. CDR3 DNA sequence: TGTGCCAGCAGCCGATTGACAGGGTTGGAAGATACGCAGTATTTT.

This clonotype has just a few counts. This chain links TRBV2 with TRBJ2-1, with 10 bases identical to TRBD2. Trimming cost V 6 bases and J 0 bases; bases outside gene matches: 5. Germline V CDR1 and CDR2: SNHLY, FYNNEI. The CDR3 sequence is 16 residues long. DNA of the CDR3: TGTGCCAGCAGGAGGCTAGCGGGAGACTCCTACAATGAGCAGTTCTTC. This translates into CASRRLAGDSYNEQFF.

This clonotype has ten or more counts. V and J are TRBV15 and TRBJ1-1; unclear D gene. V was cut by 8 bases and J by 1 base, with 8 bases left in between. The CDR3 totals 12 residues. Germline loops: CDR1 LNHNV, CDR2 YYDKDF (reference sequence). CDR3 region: CATSGRNTEAFF. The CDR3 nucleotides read TGTGCCACCTCAGGCCGGAACACTGAAGCTTTCTTT.

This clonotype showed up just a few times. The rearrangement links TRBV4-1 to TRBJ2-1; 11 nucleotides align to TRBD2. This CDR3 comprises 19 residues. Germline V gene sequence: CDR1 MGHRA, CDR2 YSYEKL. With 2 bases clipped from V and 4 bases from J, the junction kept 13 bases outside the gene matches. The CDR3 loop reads CASSQRGSTGTSGYNEQFF. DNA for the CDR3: TGCGCCAGCAGCCAAAGGGGCAGTACCGGGACTAGCGGTTACAATGAGCAGTTCTTC.

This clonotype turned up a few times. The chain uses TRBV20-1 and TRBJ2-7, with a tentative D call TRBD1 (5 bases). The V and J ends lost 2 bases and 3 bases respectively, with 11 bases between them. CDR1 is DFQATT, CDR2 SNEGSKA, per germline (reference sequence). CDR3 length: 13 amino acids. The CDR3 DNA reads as TGCAGTGCTAGATCGGTAACAGGCTACGAGCAGTACTTC. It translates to CSARSVTGYEQYF.

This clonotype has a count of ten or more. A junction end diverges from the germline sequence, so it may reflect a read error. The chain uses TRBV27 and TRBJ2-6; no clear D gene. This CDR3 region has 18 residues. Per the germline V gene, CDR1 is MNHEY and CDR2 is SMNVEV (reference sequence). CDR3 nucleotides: TGTGCCAGCAGTTTATCGATCAACGGGCCTTCTGCGGCCAACGTCCTGACTTTC. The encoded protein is CASSLSINGPSAANVLTF.

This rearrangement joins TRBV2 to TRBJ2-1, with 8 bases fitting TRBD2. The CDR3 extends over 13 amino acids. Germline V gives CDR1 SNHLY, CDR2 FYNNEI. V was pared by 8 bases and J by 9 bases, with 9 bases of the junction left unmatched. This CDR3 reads CASRNGRAGEQFF. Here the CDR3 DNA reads TGTGCCAGCCGGAACGGGAGGGCCGGTGAGCAGTTCTTC.

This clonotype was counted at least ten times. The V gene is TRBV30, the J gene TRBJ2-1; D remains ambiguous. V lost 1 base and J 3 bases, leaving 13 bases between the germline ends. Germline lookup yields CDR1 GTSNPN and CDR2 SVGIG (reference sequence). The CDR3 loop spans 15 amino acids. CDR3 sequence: CAWSDFPAGYNEQFF. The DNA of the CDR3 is TGTGCCTGGAGTGATTTCCCAGCAGGCTACAATGAGCAGTTCTTC. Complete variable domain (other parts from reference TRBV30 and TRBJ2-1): SQTIHQWPATLVQPVGSPLSLECTVEGTSNPNLYWYRQAAGRGLQLLFYSVGIGQISSEVPQNLSASRPQDRQFILSSKKLLLSDSGFYLCAWSDFPAGYNEQFFGPGTRLTVL.